A single sample gave rise to the 10 T cell receptor beta chains below, sequenced in a study of blood T cell repertoires in COVID-19. The data were produced by immunoSEQ multiplex PCR, yet TCRdb's version contains in-frame clones alone and is incomplete. Of hundreds of thousands of clones listed, roughly 80% are singletons. The sample comprised PBMCs or T cells enriched from blood (not recorded which). The receptors stem from a man in his forties who had been exposed to COVID-19.

CDR3 nucleotides: TGTGCCATCAGTAAAACCGGGACAGGGAACCACGAGCAGTACTTC. Protein product: CAISKTGTGNHEQYF. This chain links TRBV10-3 with TRBJ2-7; TRBD1 aligns across 9 bases. V shed 5 bases and J 5 bases; nucleotides not matched to a gene: 10. CDR1 is ENHRY and CDR2 is SYGVKD in the germline V gene. The CDR3 has 15 residues.

The rearrangement links TRBV6-5 to TRBJ1-6, with D tentatively TRBD1 (6 bases). Germline CDR1 MNHEY, CDR2 SVGAGI. This CDR3 is 15 amino acids long. Trimming cost V 2 bases and J 8 bases, with 13 bases left between them. DNA of the CDR3: TGTGCCAGCAGTTACCGAGGGGGGGGATATTCACCCCTCCACTTT. This translates into CASSYRGGGYSPLHF.

CDR3 amino acids: CASSVALALETQYF. The CDR3 coding sequence is TGTGCCAGCAGCGTAGCTCTTGCGCTGGAGACCCAGTACTTC. The rearrangement uses TRBV9 and TRBJ2-5; D not resolved. The CDR3 runs to 14 residues. V gave up 0 bases and J gave up 5 bases, with 11 bases separating them. CDR1 and CDR2 (germline): SGDLS, YYNGEE.

This clone was counted only a few times. The chain employs TRBV19 and TRBJ1-1; maybe TRBD1 (5 bases). The CDR3 spans 12 residues. Trimming took off 4 bases at V and 9 bases at J, with 12 bases between the two ends. Germline assignment: CDR1 LNHDA and CDR2 SQIVND (reference sequence). CDR3 coding DNA: TGTGCCAGTAGTACCACAGGTCTCCAAGCTTTCTTT. Its protein is CASSTTGLQAFF.

The chain carries TRBV2 and TRBJ2-6, with D possibly TRBD1 on 5 matching bases. This CDR3 is built from 14 residues. Germline CDR1 is SNHLY and CDR2 is FYNNEI. With 6 bases removed from V and 0 bases from J, the gap between germline ends came to 6 bases. DNA of the CDR3: TGTGCCAGCAGCCAGGGCTCTGGGGCCAACGTCCTGACTTTC. Translated: CASSQGSGANVLTF. Supplemented by reference TRBV2 and TRBJ2-6, the full variable domain reads EPEVTQTPSHQVTQMGQEVILRCVPISNHLYFYWYRQILGQKVEFLVSFYNNEISEKSEIFDDQFSVERPDGSNFTLKIRSTKLEDSAMYFCASSQGSGANVLTFGAGSRLTVL.

The chain combines TRBV6-5 with TRBJ2-1; weak D call: TRBD2 (5 bases). Germline values: CDR1 MNHEY, CDR2 SVGAGI. This CDR3 spans 14 amino acids. Trimming shortened V by 11 bases and J by 0 bases, and 14 bases separated the two germline ends. CDR3 sequence: CASQRAASYNEQFF. CDR3 nucleotides: TGTGCCTCCCAGAGGGCAGCCTCCTACAATGAGCAGTTCTTC.

The genes are TRBV5-1 and TRBJ1-5, with 8 bases lining up with TRBD1. The CDR3 contains 18 residues. The V gene's germline CDR1 is SGHRS and CDR2 YFSETQ. J gave up 4 bases and V 0 bases, and 12 bases lay outside the gene matches. The CDR3 DNA follows: TGCGCCAGCAGCTTGGCGGGGACAGGCCCCATTATGAATCAGCCCCAGCATTTT. Protein: CASSLAGTGPIMNQPQHF.

This clone was seen a single time. V and J are TRBV5-1 and TRBJ1-1, with D maybe TRBD1 (6 bases). Per the germline V gene, CDR1 is SGHRS and CDR2 is YFSETQ. Trimming left V 0 bases short and J 1 base short, with 10 bases between. The CDR3 contains 15 residues. The CDR3 coding sequence is TGCGCCAGCAGCTTGGTCGGGACACAGAACACTGAAGCTTTCTTT. Translated: CASSLVGTQNTEAFF.

This clone was detected only a few times. The V call is TRBV7-9, the J call TRBJ1-2, with 7 bases lining up with TRBD1. Germline CDR1 is SEHNR and CDR2 is FQNEAQ (reference sequence). Trimming at V came to 6 bases and at J to 2 bases, leaving 3 bases not matched to a gene. There are 13 residues in the CDR3. The CDR3 DNA reads as TGTGCCAGCAGGACAGGGATCAACTATGGCTACACCTTC. This gives the protein CASRTGINYGYTF.

V is TRBV6-1 and J is TRBJ2-3; D uncertain. Germline V gene lookup returns CDR1 MNHNS and CDR2 SASEGT. With 1 base removed from V and 1 base from J, the gap between germline ends came to 9 bases. This CDR3 has 15 amino acids. The CDR3 DNA reads as TGTGCCAGCAGTGAAGGTCCCATCCGCACAGATACGCAGTATTTT. It codes for CASSEGPIRTDTQYF.